This T cell receptor (beta chain) was recorded in a study of blood T cell repertoires in COVID-19. This clone was counted once. This table comes from immunoSEQ multiplex PCR, and its TCRdb copy is limited to in-frame clones, with some not included. The sample has some 79,000 clones; 80% to 90% are singletons. Per the germline V gene, CDR1 is LNHDA and CDR2 is SQIVND (reference sequence). The trim removed 3 bases at V and 7 bases at J, leaving 14 bases unmatched. The CDR3 contains 17 residues. The origin of this receptor is a man aged 70-80 years with active or convalescent COVID-19. The sequenced sample was peripheral blood. The chain is built from TRBV19 and TRBJ1-2; 10 bases align to TRBD1. This CDR3 reads CASSIPGTGASPAGYTF. The CDR3 nucleotides read TGTGCCAGTAGTATCCCCGGGACAGGGGCATCGCCGGCTGGCTACACCTTC.